This TCR beta chain was captured by sequencing in a study of T cells in Graves' hyperthyroidism and ophthalmopathy. General observations from the study: Before onset, by a median of approximately 5.9 months, the model predicted ophthalmopathy.

Looked up from germline, CDR1 is SGHTA and CDR2 is FQGNSA. With 5 bases clipped from V and 7 bases from J, the junction kept 7 bases outside the gene matches. The CDR3 covers 13 residues. Notes on this clonotype: Antigen unknown.

Amplified TCR beta CDR3 regions came from RNA transcripts. The TCR CDR3 first-round RT-PCR relied on the HTBI primer set. TCRdb passed the multiplex PCR reads through MiXCR, listing each CDR3 protein once. The table records roughly 720,000 distinct CDR3 sequences, 15% to 20% of them present only once. Exclusion followed for patients with uncontrolled infection, other autoimmune disease, pregnancy or lactation. Each diagnosis was grounded in clinical symptoms, serum thyroxine and TRAb, thyroid ultrasound, and orbital computed tomography. PBMCs were collected from an approximately 9.5 ml volume of fresh peripheral blood.

Sequenced sample: blood. The sequence derives from a man aged 45-65 years with Graves' hyperthyroidism. The chain recombines TRBV7-2 with TRBJ1-2; TRBD1 aligns across 7 bases. This CDR3 reads CASSPQTGSGYTF. CDR3 in DNA: TGTGCCAGCAGCCCCCAGACAGGGTCTGGCTACACCTTC.